This record covers a single T cell receptor (beta chain). Germline V gene data show CDR1 as SGHTA and CDR2 as FQGNSA. The V gene end was trimmed by 1 base and the J gene end by 8 bases; junction bases not matched to a gene: 6. The CDR3 runs to 15 residues. This entry comes from a study of blood T cell repertoires in COVID-19. Study-wide background: T cells, B-cell-depleted T cells, or PBMCs supplied cDNA or gDNA.

The assay was immunoSEQ multiplex PCR, and TCRdb's table has in-frame clones only and misses some. This table has hundreds of thousands of clones, around 90% appearing once. The TCR was taken from a woman aged 30 to 39 with acute or convalescent COVID-19. The specimen was peripheral blood. The chain employs TRBV7-2 and TRBJ2-4, with 9 bases that match TRBD2. The DNA for the CDR3 is TGTGCCAGCAGCTTAGGTTGGCGGGAGGGAGACATTCAGTACTTC. Translation gives CASSLGWREGDIQYF.